The 18 T cell receptor beta chains in this list originate from one sample, sequenced in a study of shared clonotypes between healthy human individuals. Naive CD8 isolation took CD45RO-negative cells positively selected for CCR7 and excluded terminally differentiated effector memory CD45RA+ cells. TCRdb's copy holds only in-frame clones and misses some; the assay was immunoSEQ multiplex PCR. The table shows 800,000 or so clones, with about 96% occurring only once. Sequencing input: naive CD8+ T cells sorted from blood. The receptors were gathered from a man aged 25 to 40 in good health.

Comments on this clone: The sample has other DNA sequences that encode this CDR3 too. The chain recombines TRBV27 with TRBJ1-5; no definite D call. Germline CDR1 reads MNHEY; CDR2 reads SMNVEV (reference sequence). V lost 0 bases and J 3 bases, leaving 6 bases between the germline ends. CDR3 length: 14 residues. CDR3 coding DNA: TGTGCCAGCAGTTTATCCCGGGTCAATCAGCCCCAGCATTTT. It yields the protein CASSLSRVNQPQHF.

This clone was seen a single time. The CDR3 DNA reads TGCGCCAGCAGCCATGGGACAGAAAAACTGTTTTTT. Its translation: CASSHGTEKLFF. J is TRBJ1-4 and V is TRBV5-1; a weak D match, TRBD1 (6 bases). Germline CDR1 reads SGHRS; CDR2 reads YFSETQ. With 4 bases removed from V and 8 bases from J, the gap between germline ends came to 9 bases. The CDR3 extends over 12 amino acids.

The rearrangement uses TRBV7-6 and TRBJ2-1; perhaps TRBD2 as D (5 bases). The V end was cut by 2 bases, the J end by 6 bases, with 17 bases between. CDR1 and CDR2 (germline): SGHVS, FNYEAQ. The length of the CDR3 is 16 residues. CDR3 amino acids: CASSLNTRERRNEQFF. As DNA, the CDR3 is TGTGCCAGCAGCTTAAATACGAGGGAGCGGCGCAATGAGCAGTTCTTC.

The chain is built from TRBV27 and TRBJ2-3; 7 positions agree with TRBD2. This CDR3 is built from 17 residues. With 6 bases clipped from V and 0 bases from J, the junction kept 12 bases outside the gene matches. CDR1 is MNHEY, CDR2 SMNVEV, per germline (reference sequence). The CDR3 here is CASRPTRLAVSTDTQYF. CDR3 nucleotides: TGTGCCAGCAGACCAACGCGGCTAGCGGTTAGCACAGATACGCAGTATTTT.

Regarding this clone: Within the sample, other DNA sequences also encode this same CDR3. The chain recombines TRBV9 with TRBJ2-5; 7 bases are shared with TRBD2. Losses at the gene ends were 7 bases for V and 4 bases for J; bases not matched to a gene: 4. This CDR3 has 12 residues. Germline values: CDR1 SGDLS, CDR2 YYNGEE. CDR3 DNA: TGTGCCAGCTCGGGGGGATTAGAGACCCAGTACTTC. Translation: CASSGGLETQYF.

The chain couples TRBV5-4 to TRBJ2-5; 7 bases match TRBD1. Per the germline V gene, CDR1 is SGHNT and CDR2 is YYREEE (reference sequence). The trim removed 4 bases at V and 2 bases at J, leaving 8 bases unmatched. The CDR3 length is 15 residues. The CDR3 DNA reads TGTGCCAGCAGCCCACGACAGGGAGAACAAGAGACCCAGTACTTC. This encodes CASSPRQGEQETQYF.

The chain is built from TRBV4-1 and TRBJ2-7; D gene uncertain. CDR3 length: 15 amino acids. Germline CDR1 MGHRA, CDR2 YSYEKL. V lost 0 bases and J 0 bases, leaving 9 bases between the germline ends. The CDR3 nucleotides are TGCGCCAGCAGCCAAGATCGAGGTATCTCCTACGAGCAGTACTTC. This codes for CASSQDRGISYEQYF.

V is TRBV11-2 and J is TRBJ2-1, with D possibly TRBD2 on 5 matching bases. In germline, CDR1 is SGHAT, CDR2 FQNNGV. Trimming pared 6 bases from V and 6 bases from J, leaving 18 bases between. The CDR3 extends over 15 amino acids. This CDR3 reads CASRLSGSSPNEQFF. In DNA form, the CDR3 reads TGTGCCAGCAGACTGAGCGGCTCCTCCCCCAATGAGCAGTTCTTC.

The sample holds one count of this clone. The chain has TRBV7-9 and TRBJ2-7; a possible D gene is TRBD1 (6 bases). V was cut by 2 bases and J by 3 bases, with 14 bases left in between. The CDR3 consists of 15 residues. Germline V gene data show CDR1 as SEHNR and CDR2 as FQNEAQ (reference sequence). CDR3 coding DNA: TGTGCCAGCAGCTTATCAAGGGGGTCTATCTACGAGCAGTACTTC. This codes for CASSLSRGSIYEQYF.

This clone has only one observation. The rearrangement joins TRBV11-2 to TRBJ1-1, with 7 bases fitting TRBD1. With V trimmed by 2 bases and J by 7 bases, 4 bases remained unmatched. The CDR3 sequence is 13 residues long. CDR1 is SGHAT, CDR2 FQNNGV, per germline. Here the CDR3 DNA reads TGTGCCAGCAGCTTAACGACAGGGCGTGAAGCTTTCTTT. Protein product: CASSLTTGREAFF.

The chain couples TRBV27 to TRBJ2-7; unclear D gene. Trimming took 2 bases from V and 3 from J, leaving 8 bases between them. CDR3 length: 13 residues. Germline-derived CDR1 and CDR2 are MNHEY and SMNVEV (reference sequence). The CDR3 sequence: CASSLQENYEQYF. In DNA form, the CDR3 reads TGTGCCAGCAGTTTACAAGAAAACTACGAGCAGTACTTC.

The rearrangement uses TRBV27 and TRBJ1-1; no clear D. The ends were cut back, 4 bases at V and 0 bases at J, with 12 bases in the middle. The CDR3 has 15 amino acids. CDR1 MNHEY and CDR2 SMNVEV come from the germline V gene (reference sequence). CDR3 sequence: CASSSYGFMNTEAFF. DNA of the CDR3: TGTGCCAGCAGTTCATATGGCTTCATGAACACTGAAGCTTTCTTT.

This sequence joins TRBV4-1 and TRBJ1-1; D is uncertain. This CDR3 comprises 12 residues. The germline gives CDR1 MGHRA, CDR2 YSYEKL. V was shortened by 4 bases and J by 4 bases, with 7 bases between the two germline ends. Written as DNA, the CDR3 is TGCGCCAGCAGCCGTGGCCGCACTGAAGCTTTCTTT. This gives the protein CASSRGRTEAFF.

The chain has TRBV7-6 and TRBJ2-7; D is possibly TRBD1 (5 bases). Trimming cost V 1 base and J 3 bases, with 13 bases left between them. The CDR3 length is 15 residues. Germline assignment: CDR1 SGHVS and CDR2 FNYEAQ. The CDR3 DNA sequence: TGTGCCAGCAGCTTAGGTGCAGGGCCCAACTACGAGCAGTACTTC. Translated: CASSLGAGPNYEQYF.

The chain couples TRBV5-5 to TRBJ2-7; the D gene is possibly TRBD2 (6 bases). Germline CDR1 reads SGHKS; CDR2 reads YYEKEE (reference sequence). Trimming took off 4 bases at V and 0 bases at J, with 11 bases between the two ends. The CDR3 has 14 residues. The CDR3 reads CASSVAASSYEQYF. The CDR3 nucleotides read TGTGCCAGCAGCGTAGCGGCTAGCTCCTACGAGCAGTACTTC.

This chain connects TRBV28 to TRBJ2-3, with D tentatively TRBD2 (5 bases). Germline V CDR1 and CDR2: MDHEN, SYDVKM. V was cut by 6 bases and J by 8 bases, with 12 bases left in between. CDR3 length: 12 residues. CDR3 loop: CASSPQRSTQYF. CDR3 sequence (DNA): TGTGCCAGCAGCCCCCAGCGGAGTACGCAGTATTTT.

The V and J genes are TRBV7-9 and TRBJ1-5; D perhaps matches TRBD1 (6 bases). Germline V CDR1 and CDR2: SEHNR, FQNEAQ (reference sequence). The CDR3 spans 18 residues. V gave up 1 base and J gave up 3 bases, with 19 bases separating them. The CDR3 spells CASSLVVPGAPNNQPQHF. CDR3 bases: TGTGCCAGCAGCTTAGTGGTCCCAGGGGCCCCTAACAATCAGCCCCAGCATTTT.

This rearrangement joins TRBV18 to TRBJ2-1; D remains ambiguous. This CDR3 is 12 amino acids long. The germline gives CDR1 KGHSH, CDR2 LQKENI. Trimming shortened V by 3 bases and J by 7 bases, and 7 bases separated the two germline ends. CDR3 region: CASSPKRNEQFF. The CDR3 coding sequence is TGTGCCAGCTCACCCAAGAGAAATGAGCAGTTCTTC. The whole variable domain, remainder taken from reference TRBV18 and TRBJ2-1, is NAGVMQNPRHLVRRRGQEARLRCSPMKGHSHVYWYRQLPEEGLKFMVYLQKENIIDESGMPKERFSAEFPKEGPSILRIQQVVRGDSAAYFCASSPKRNEQFFGPGTRLTVL.